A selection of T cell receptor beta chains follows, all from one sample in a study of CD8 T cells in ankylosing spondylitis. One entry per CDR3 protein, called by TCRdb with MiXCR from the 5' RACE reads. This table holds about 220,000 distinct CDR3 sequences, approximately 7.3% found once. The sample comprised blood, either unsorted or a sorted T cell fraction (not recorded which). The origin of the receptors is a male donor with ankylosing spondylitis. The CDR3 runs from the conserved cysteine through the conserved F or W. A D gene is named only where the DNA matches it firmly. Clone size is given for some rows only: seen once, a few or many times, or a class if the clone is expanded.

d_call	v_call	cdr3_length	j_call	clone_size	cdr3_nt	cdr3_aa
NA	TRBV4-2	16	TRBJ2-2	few	TGTGCCAGCAGCCAAGCCGAGGTAGGGCCTGTCGGGGAGCTGTTTTTT	CASSQAEVGPVGELFF
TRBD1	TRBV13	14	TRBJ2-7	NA	TGTGCCAGCAGCTTAGCCGGGACAGATTACGAGCAGTACTTC	CASSLAGTDYEQYF
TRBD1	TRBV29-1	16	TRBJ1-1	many	TGCAGCGTCAGACATGGGACAGGGGCCTTCCTTACTGAAGCTTTCTTT	CSVRHGTGAFLTEAFF
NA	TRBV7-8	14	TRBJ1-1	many	TGTGCCAGCAGCTTAGAAGGGGTGCTGGCTGAAGCTTTCTTT	CASSLEGVLAEAFF
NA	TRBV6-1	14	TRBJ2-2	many	TGTGCCAGCCCACGGTCGGCCAGGACCGGGGAGCTGTTTTTT	CASPRSARTGELFF
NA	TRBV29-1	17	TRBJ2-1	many	TGCAGCGTTGATGGAAGGAGTACAACCGACGAGGTGAATGAGCAGTTCTTC	CSVDGRSTTDEVNEQFF
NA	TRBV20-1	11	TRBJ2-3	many	TGCAGTGCTAGAGATCGTGATACGCAGTATTTT	CSARDRDTQYF
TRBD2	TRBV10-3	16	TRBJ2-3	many	TGTGCCATCAGTGATACTAGCGGAGCCCTTGAGGATACGCAGTATTTT	CAISDTSGALEDTQYF
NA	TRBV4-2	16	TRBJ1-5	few	TGTGCCAGCAGCCAAGATTCCGGGGAAGGCAGTCAGCCCCAGCATTTT	CASSQDSGEGSQPQHF
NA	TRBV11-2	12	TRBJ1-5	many	TGTGCCAGCAGGGCTACCCGTCAGCCCCAGCATTTT	CASRATRQPQHF
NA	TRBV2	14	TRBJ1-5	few	TGTGCCAGCAGTGAACTGAGGGGTGGACAGCCCCAGCATTTT	CASSELRGGQPQHF
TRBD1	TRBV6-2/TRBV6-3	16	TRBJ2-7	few	TGTGCCAGCAGCTACCACCGGGACAGGTTGTCCTACGAGCAGTACTTC	CASSYHRDRLSYEQYF
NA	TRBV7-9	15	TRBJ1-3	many	TGTGCCAGCAGCTCCCCTAATACAGAAGGAAACACCATATATTTT	CASSSPNTEGNTIYF
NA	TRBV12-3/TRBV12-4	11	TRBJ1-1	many	TGTGCCAGCAACCTAGGCACTGAAGCTTTCTTT	CASNLGTEAFF
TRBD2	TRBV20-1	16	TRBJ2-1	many	TGCAGTGCTAGAGATCCGGAGCGGGGGATTTTCAATGAGCAGTTCTTC	CSARDPERGIFNEQFF
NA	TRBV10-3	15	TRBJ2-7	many	TGTGCCATCAGTGCTCAGGATCCTCTTTCTCACGAGCAGTACTTC	CAISAQDPLSHEQYF